This TCR beta chain is drawn from a study of T cell clonality in common variable immunodeficiency. Study observations and caveats: CVID subjects had higher TCRbeta clonality than healthy controls, most marked in about a third. CVID subjects shared fewer TCRbeta clones than healthy controls did.

The sample holds a few counts of this clone. Its target is not known. The read halts 3 residues ahead of the CDR3 end, with the missing end drawn from the germline J gene. CVID and control samples used equivalent genomic DNA input. TCRdb's table, derived via immunoSEQ multiplex PCR, lists solely in-frame clones and lacks some. The data show around 32,000 clones, with none appearing a single time. The CDR3 loop spans 13 amino acids. V lost 3 bases, J lost 1 base, and 6 bases lay in between. The germline CDR1 and CDR2 sequences are SNHLY and FYNNEI. Source material: peripheral blood mononuclear cells. This receptor was obtained from a person aged 18 to 70 in good health. V is TRBV2 and J is TRBJ2-5; D ambiguous. Partial CDR3 DNA: TGTGCCAGCAGTGACCCAATCCAAGAGACC. As protein: CASSDPIQET. The whole CDR3 protein is CASSDPIQETQYF.